The 21 T cell receptor beta chains reported below all come from one sample, sequenced in a study of blood T cell repertoires in COVID-19. Clones were read by immunoSEQ multiplex PCR, and TCRdb kept only the in-frame ones, dropping some. The sample includes more than 80,000 clones, 60% to 80% of them seen just once. Sample: peripheral blood. The source is a human donor with acute or convalescent COVID-19. The donor label of this sample is uncertain.

V and J are TRBV4-1 and TRBJ2-7, with 10 bases matching TRBD2. This CDR3 has 17 amino acids. CDR1 is MGHRA, CDR2 YSYEKL, per germline. The V segment lost 0 bases and the J segment 1 base; nucleotides outside the gene matches: 6. CDR3 sequence reads: CASSQDRLSGGSYEQYF. CDR3 in DNA: TGCGCCAGCAGCCAAGACCGCCTTAGCGGGGGGTCCTACGAGCAGTACTTC.

The gene calls are TRBV28 and TRBJ1-1; D might be TRBD1 (5 bases). Trimming removed 3 bases from V and 11 bases from J, with 16 bases in between. Germline V gene data show CDR1 as MDHEN and CDR2 as SYDVKM. The CDR3 extends over 13 amino acids. CDR3 coding DNA: TGTGCCAGCAGTTTTGAGGGGCGGGGGACCGCTTTCTTT. As protein: CASSFEGRGTAFF.

This clone was detected many times. V is TRBV28 and J is TRBJ1-5; 8 nucleotides agree with TRBD1. Germline loops: CDR1 MDHEN, CDR2 SYDVKM. This CDR3 has 15 amino acids. V lost 2 bases and J lost 6; bases outside the gene matches: 6. CDR3: CASSLRRDRFQPQHF. The CDR3 DNA follows: TGTGCCAGCAGTTTACGTCGGGACAGGTTTCAGCCCCAGCATTTT.

The chain links TRBV27 to TRBJ1-4; tentatively, D is TRBD1 (5 bases). The V end lost 3 bases, the J end lost 5 bases, and 16 bases lay between the germline ends. This CDR3 is 16 amino acids long. The germline CDR1 and CDR2 sequences are MNHEY and SMNVEV (reference sequence). Here the CDR3 reads CASSLNDDSPNEKLFF. The CDR3 DNA sequence: TGTGCCAGCAGTTTGAACGATGACAGCCCAAATGAAAAACTGTTTTTT.

The CDR3: CASSERSTRRGTEAFF. CDR3 DNA sequence: TGTGCCAGCAGTGAAAGATCGACACGAAGGGGCACTGAAGCTTTCTTT. The rearrangement joins TRBV2 to TRBJ1-1; possible D gene TRBD1, 5 bases. Trimming took off 2 bases at V and 4 bases at J, with 17 bases between the two ends. Germline V gene lookup returns CDR1 SNHLY and CDR2 FYNNEI. The CDR3 is 16 amino acids.

This chain connects TRBV9 to TRBJ1-1; D call uncertain. V dropped 1 base and J dropped 4 bases, with 14 bases sitting between them. The CDR3 length is 15 residues. Germline V gives CDR1 SGDLS, CDR2 YYNGEE. CDR3 sequence reads: CASSVRDVVVTEAFF. CDR3 DNA: TGTGCCAGCAGCGTACGGGATGTGGTGGTCACTGAAGCTTTCTTT.

The chain joins TRBV7-8 to TRBJ2-7, with no clear D. Trimming cost V 0 bases and J 5 bases, with 14 bases left between them. The CDR3 contains 15 residues. Germline V gene lookup returns CDR1 SGHVS and CDR2 FQNEAQ. CDR3 nucleotides: TGTGCCAGCAGCTTAGCGATGGGTCGGGTCCACGAGCAGTACGTC. This translates into CASSLAMGRVHEQYV.

V gene TRBV1 combines with J gene TRBJ2-1; the table's D call of TRBD1 was not tested on the DNA. TRBV1 represents a pseudogene. CDR3 length equals 16 residues. Here the CDR3 reads CTSSQDERGSYNEQFF. CDR3 nucleotide sequence: TGCACCAGCAGCCAAGATGAGAGGGGGTCCTACAATGAGCAGTTCTTC.

This clone was picked up a small number of times. V usage is TRBV12-3 or TRBV12-4 and J usage is TRBJ1-6; D remains ambiguous. CDR3 size: 13 residues. Trimming stripped 6 bases from V and 7 bases from J, with 10 bases between. CDR3 protein: CASSYQQNSPLHF. The CDR3, as DNA: TGTGCCAGCAGCTATCAACAGAATTCACCCCTCCACTTT.

This clone was counted a few times. The V call is TRBV5-4, the J call TRBJ2-1; TRBD1 is a possible D gene (6 bases). Germline V gives CDR1 SGHNT, CDR2 YYREEE (reference sequence). The V gene lost 2 bases and the J gene lost 5 bases, with 11 bases spanning the gap. The CDR3 has 14 amino acids. The CDR3 region has the DNA TGTGCCAGCAGCTTACAGGGCGGCAACAATGAGCAGTTCTTC. This sequence encodes CASSLQGGNNEQFF.

The V and J genes are TRBV28 and TRBJ2-5, with 9 positions matching TRBD1. V lost 6 bases to trimming and J lost 2 bases; unmatched junction nucleotides: 28. Germline CDR1 reads MDHEN; CDR2 reads SYDVKM. The CDR3 runs to 22 residues. CDR3 DNA: TGTGCCAGCAGCCCGACTCCCGGGACAGGGAAGAAAGGACCCTTCCCTCAAGAGACCCAGTACTTC. Translating gives CASSPTPGTGKKGPFPQETQYF.

This sequence joins TRBV19 and TRBJ1-6, with D perhaps TRBD1 (6 bases). The CDR3 spans 18 residues. Germline loops: CDR1 LNHDA, CDR2 SQIVND (reference sequence). Trimming took 10 bases from V and 4 from J, leaving 26 bases between them. The CDR3 nucleotides are TGTGCCACAAGAGGACAGATGGACCTCTTCGATTATAATTCACCCCTCCACTTT. Protein: CATRGQMDLFDYNSPLHF. Combining the CDR3 with reference TRBV19 and TRBJ1-6 gives the whole variable domain DGGITQSPKYLFRKEGQNVTLSCEQNLNHDAMYWYRQDPGQGLRLIYYSQIVNDFQKGDIAEGYSVSREKKESFPLTVTSAQKNPTAFYLCATRGQMDLFDYNSPLHFGNGTRLTVT.

V gene TRBV19 combines with J gene TRBJ1-5; 8 bases fit TRBD1. This CDR3 spans 15 amino acids. The germline CDR1 and CDR2 sequences are LNHDA and SQIVND (reference sequence). Trimming took 4 bases from V and 1 from J; bases not matched to a gene: 3. The CDR3 DNA follows: TGTGCCAGTAGTAAAAGACAGGGGAGCAATCAGCCCCAGCATTTT. This codes for CASSKRQGSNQPQHF.

This rearrangement joins TRBV4-1 to TRBJ2-7, with TRBD1 matching 9 bases. Germline loops: CDR1 MGHRA, CDR2 YSYEKL. This CDR3 is built from 13 residues. V shed 6 bases, J shed 6 bases, and the junction held 6 bases outside the gene matches. CDR3 DNA sequence: TGCGCCAGCAGTTCCGGGACAGGGCCCGAGCAGTACTTC. The encoded protein is CASSSGTGPEQYF.

The CDR3 loop reads CASSLDRGRWNEQFF. As DNA, the CDR3 is TGCGCCAGCAGCTTGGACAGGGGGCGGTGGAATGAGCAGTTCTTC. The chain is built from TRBV5-1 and TRBJ2-1; 9 nucleotides match TRBD1. CDR1 is SGHRS, CDR2 YFSETQ, per germline. V dropped 0 bases and J dropped 7; count of bases not matched to a gene: 5. The CDR3 is made up of 15 amino acids.

This chain joins TRBV5-1 and TRBJ2-2; TRBD2 might be the D (6 bases). The CDR3 runs to 16 residues. V lost 3 bases and J lost 2, with 14 bases in between. Looked up from germline, CDR1 is SGHRS and CDR2 is YFSETQ. The CDR3 sequence is CASSSGTSLNTGELFF. Written as DNA, the CDR3 is TGCGCCAGCAGCTCGGGGACTTCCTTAAACACCGGGGAGCTGTTTTTT.

The chain joins TRBV7-2 to TRBJ2-7; 9 nucleotides agree with TRBD1. Germline assignment: CDR1 SGHTA and CDR2 FQGNSA. CDR3 length: 15 residues. After removal of 4 bases from V and 6 bases from J, the junction contained 10 bases not matched to a gene. The CDR3: CASSSPTGGRPEQYF. The CDR3 DNA reads TGTGCCAGCAGCTCGCCGACAGGGGGGCGTCCCGAGCAGTACTTC.

The rearrangement uses TRBV18 and TRBJ2-1, with a weak D call TRBD1 (5 bases). With 3 bases removed from V and 5 bases from J, the gap between germline ends came to 8 bases. CDR1 is KGHSH, CDR2 LQKENI, per germline. This CDR3 comprises 13 residues. The CDR3 loop is CASSPRQNNEQFF. The CDR3 region has the DNA TGTGCCAGCTCACCGAGACAGAACAATGAGCAGTTCTTC.

Only one count was recorded for this clone. This chain links TRBV18 with TRBJ1-3, with 7 bases aligning to TRBD1. This CDR3 has 19 residues. Germline assignment: CDR1 KGHSH and CDR2 LQKENI. The ends lost 5 bases at V and 0 bases at J; junction bases unmatched: 16. The CDR3 reads CASSGQQGRIKTSGNTIYF. In DNA form, the CDR3 reads TGTGCCAGCTCAGGACAACAGGGGCGGATAAAGACCTCTGGAAACACCATATATTTT.

The chain has TRBV7-9 and TRBJ1-6, with a possible D match to TRBD1 (5 bases). V was shortened by 4 bases and J by 8 bases, with 12 bases between the two germline ends. Germline V lookup: CDR1 SEHNR, CDR2 FQNEAQ (reference sequence). This CDR3 is 14 amino acids long. DNA of the CDR3: TGTGCCAGCAGCTCGCAGGGACTGGATTCACCCCTCCACTTT. The encoded protein is CASSSQGLDSPLHF.

This clone was found once. The chain is built from TRBV24-1 and TRBJ2-3, with a tentative D call TRBD2 (6 bases). The CDR3 totals 14 residues. The germline CDR1 and CDR2 sequences are KGHDR and SFDVKD. Trimming took 6 bases from V and 2 from J, leaving 11 bases between them. DNA of the CDR3: TGTGCCACCAGTCAGGAGGGAGCCACAGATACGCAGTATTTT. It yields the protein CATSQEGATDTQYF.